This T cell receptor beta chain is from a study of cytomegalovirus exposure and HLA in healthy donors (dated by TCRdb to 2017 to 2019). In terms of the full investigation: According to an earlier analysis of several hundred of the donors, 150 million to 200 million T cells yielded roughly 110 million unique TCR beta sequences and about 300 Gb of sequence data. An early release covering some 640 HLA-typed donors comprised approximately 290 gigabases of sequencing data and roughly 85 million unique TCR sequences. Of the approximately 400 genotyped donors, approximately 80% fell in the genetic ancestry cluster associated with self-reported Caucasian donors. The study aimed to test whether signatures of past pathogen exposure could be identified by cataloging public T cell receptors. The study used immunosequencing to profile the T cell repertoires of under 700 subjects and linked those repertoires to cytomegalovirus serostatus. Along with the approximately 700-subject first cohort, a separate validation cohort of over 90 different subjects was used. High-throughput TCR immunosequencing, statistical association of individual TCRs with disease status, and machine learning were combined to predict cytomegalovirus infection status. In a later analysis, previously published TCR beta repertoires from 666 donors were re-analyzed and high-resolution HLA genotyping was added so that TCR occurrence patterns could be studied. The later analysis used no new phenotypic data to find candidate immune exposures, relying instead on TCR beta sequences and their occurrence across donors. In an earlier analysis of 500 to 650 of the donors, high-throughput TCR beta sequencing was used to judge whether each TCR beta V gene segment behaved as functional or pseudogenic. Alongside the repertoire data, information on donor age, sex, ethnicity and CMV serostatus was compiled. Genome-wide SNP genotypes for about three fifths of the roughly 700 donors were used in a later genetic analysis, which treated that subset as a discovery cohort. Every discovery cohort repertoire had been produced on one sequencing platform. HLA typing covered class I and class II loci at four-digit resolution. The number of typed donors differed by locus: about 620-640 for A, B, C, DRB1 and DQB1; about 520 for DQA1; some 590 for DPA1; and around 450 for DPB1. Because of strong linkage in the cohort, roughly five DR-DQ haplotypes were treated as single units for association and clustering. Across some 400 genotyped donors of the cohort, an average of about 220,000 unique TCR beta nucleotide sequences per donor were sequenced, and roughly a sixth of those sequences were non-productive. What the research found in general, with its limitations: This cohort had only TCR beta chains sequenced, and the lack of alpha or paired-chain data limited which features could be detected. A later analysis reported that several top co-occurrence clusters appeared linked to parvovirus B19, influenza, CMV and Epstein-Barr virus. In a later genetic analysis, a missense DCLRE1C variant was associated with V-gene and J-gene trimming of TCR beta chains, and the association was replicated in an independent cohort. The study gave a list of some 150 TCR beta chains associated with cytomegalovirus. According to a later analysis, most CMV-associated TCR beta chains appeared to be HLA-restricted, and the HLA associations seemed to be driven largely by CMV exposure. It was suggested by the authors that the approach could potentially be generalized to other disease states and immunological phenotypes. Most TCR sequences were seen in very few donors, while some public TCRs were found in many individuals. Specific HLA alleles were associated with about 17,000 TCR beta sequences at a false discovery rate of 0.05 in a later analysis. A cluster of highly shared sequence variants was judged likely to be a technical artifact of the sequencing pipeline. A few of the identified cytomegalovirus-associated TCR beta chains were confirmed in vitro to be specific for cytomegalovirus antigens. Roughly uniform sequencing depth across donors was assumed in presence/absence analyses, although this assumption may not hold. For the cohort, immune exposure information was limited to CMV serostatus. In an earlier analysis of roughly 500 of the donors, most TCR beta V segments appeared in productive rearrangements about 87% or about 30% of the time, broadly matching IMGT annotations. Cytomegalovirus status was reported to be diagnosed by the classifier with high specificity and sensitivity in both the original and validation cohorts. Assigning TCR associations to individual alleles was difficult when HLA alleles, especially DR and DQ, strongly co-occurred. A later genetic analysis reported fewer N-insertions in productive TCRs among donors in an Asian-associated ancestry cluster than the roughly 640-donor mean. Compared with equally common non-associated chains, HLA-associated TCR beta chains in a later analysis were more clonally expanded and had lower generation probabilities. Around 16 rarely observed V segments, including chromosome 9 orphons, were excluded from the earlier analysis of approximately 500 of the donors because counts were too low. Linkage disequilibrium might explain the correlated functional status among segregating V segments, but an unknown experimental factor could not be excluded. A further reported finding was that TCR beta sequences accurately predicted the HLA-A and HLA-B alleles for most subjects in the first cohort. A later analysis found that TCR association rates varied across HLA loci, with DRB1 alleles showing the most associated TCRs and HLA-C alleles the fewest. Because some donors lacked HLA typing at each locus, the association tests relied only on the typed subset. Some IMGT-functional V segments, including TRBV6-2 and TRBV6-3, could not be told apart with the 87-base-pair reads, so those segments were excluded.

Library generation was performed with the immunoSEQ multiplex PCR assay. A mixture of 60 forward primers for TCR Vbeta segments and 13 reverse primers for TCR Jbeta segments was used in the multiplex PCR. The CDR3 region of rearranged TCR beta genes was amplified from genomic DNA by a multiplex PCR assay. The amplified TCR beta libraries were sequenced on the Illumina HiSeq System as 87-base-pair reads. The study's processing was this. A later analysis tallied around 87 million unique TCR beta chains across the 700 or so repertoires, and about 10 million of those chains were shared by two or more donors. Raw reads were error-corrected and collapsed into unique sequences by a nearest-neighbor algorithm in which closely related sequences were merged to remove PCR and sequencing errors. V, D and J gene segments were assigned by aligning CDR3 sequences to IMGT reference sequences. For a sequence to be retained, a match of at least six nucleotides to both a V gene segment and a J gene segment was required. A rearrangement counted as productive if the CDR3 had no stop codons and remained in frame with V and J, and every other rearrangement counted as non-productive. CDR3 was defined by IMGT convention, running from the second conserved V-encoded cysteine to the conserved J-encoded phenylalanine. The earlier analysis of approximately 590 of the donors excluded any sequence lacking an unambiguous match to a single V gene segment. In an earlier analysis of some 590 of the donors, a V segment was called functional when productive rearrangements were above 56.7%, and segregating when the standard deviation between donors exceeded 5%. A statistical classification framework was built for diagnosing cytomegalovirus status from the catalog of TCR beta chain sequences. A later analysis assigned V and J genes by comparing TCR nucleotide sequences with IMGT/GENE-DB human TR gene sequences. The TCRdist pipeline was used in a later analysis to assign CDR3 sequences and most-parsimonious VDJ recombination scenarios. In a later analysis, each TCR beta chain was defined by its CDR3 amino acid sequence together with its V-gene family, and reads lacking a unique V-gene family were excluded. In a later analysis, approximately 590 highly shared, low-generation-probability nucleotide sequences were removed to address suspected cross-contamination and a sequencing artifact. In a later analysis, a clonal expansion index for each public chain was calculated from normalized within-repertoire ranks of inferred template counts. A later analysis computed generation probabilities with a VDJ recombination model fitted to out-of-frame rearrangements, and checked the results against IGoR. Hypergeometric tests were used in a later analysis to score TCR-TCR, TCR-HLA and TCR-CMV co-occurrence, with a repertoire-size bias correction applied to the TCR pairs. False discovery rates were estimated in a later analysis by permuting HLA or CMV assignments 20 times. In a later analysis, co-occurring TCRs were grouped using DBSCAN, and TCRdist sequence similarity was added for clustering within HLA-allele-positive subsets. Repertoires with fewer than 30,000 or more than 120,000 public chains were left out of co-occurrence clustering, as were five repertoires with anomalous nucleotide sharing. TCRdb carries this immuneACCESS record with in-frame sequences only. Its versions omit some clonotypes, under half of them owing to an unresolved V gene in the studies checked, with the rest unexplained. V, J and clone size reflect that table, while D and trimming were determined from the DNA. The sample table shows tens of thousands of clones, and approximately 80% are seen once. Of the sample, 2.5% to 3% falls within the top ten clones.

CDR1 WNHNN and CDR2 SYGVQD were looked up in the germline V gene (reference sequence). Deletion took 4 bases off V and 1 base off J, with a span of 7 bases between the germline ends. The CDR3 holds 13 amino acids from the cysteine to the phenylalanine. Solely the CDR3 DNA is kept, with 39 bases framed from the first base. In total, about 650 healthy bone marrow donors made up the cohort. All cohort members were sampled while nominally healthy, although unrecorded immune exposures were likely present. The donor was CMV seronegative and was included in the group of about 400 seronegative cohort members. Every donor gave a peripheral blood sample, and the peripheral blood mononuclear cells from that sample were used for TCR beta sequencing. The Qiagen DNeasy Blood Extraction Kit was used to extract genomic DNA from the blood cell samples. In the case of this clone: This clone's antigen is unknown. No per-base quality is available; no much larger clone lies one base away.

The sequence is built from TRBV10-1 and TRBJ1-1; the D gene assignment is ambiguous. This TCR was sampled from a man in his forties or fifties in good health and CMV-seronegative. The source material was PBMCs. The nucleotides read TGCGCCAGCAGTGGTAGCTCGAACACTGAAGCTTTCTTT. The encoded protein is CASSGSSNTEAFF.